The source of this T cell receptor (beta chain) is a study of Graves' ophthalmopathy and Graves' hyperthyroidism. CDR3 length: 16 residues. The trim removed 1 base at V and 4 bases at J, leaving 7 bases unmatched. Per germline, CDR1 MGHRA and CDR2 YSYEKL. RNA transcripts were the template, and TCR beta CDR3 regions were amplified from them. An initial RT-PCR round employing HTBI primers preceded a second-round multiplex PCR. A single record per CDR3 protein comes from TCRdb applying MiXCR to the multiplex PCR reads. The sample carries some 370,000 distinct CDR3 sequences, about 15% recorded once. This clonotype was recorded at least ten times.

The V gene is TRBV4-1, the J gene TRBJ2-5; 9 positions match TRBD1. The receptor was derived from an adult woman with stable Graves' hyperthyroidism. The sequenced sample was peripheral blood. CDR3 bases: TGCGCCAGCAGCCAAGGGCCGGGACAGGGAGGAGAGACCCAGTACTTC. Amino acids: CASSQGPGQGGETQYF.